The T cell receptor (beta chain) described here comes from a study of blood T cells in healthy people across ages. This clonotype was counted a few times. It was with a sample-barcoded 5' primer and a J-beta primer mix that a second PCR of roughly 6 to 11 cycles was run. TCRdb redid the calling of the 5' RACE reads with MiXCR, one entry per CDR3 protein. The sample includes fewer than 1,000,000 distinct CDR3 sequences, about half of them seen just once. The sequence was obtained from a man aged 80 or over in good health. Sequences were obtained from blood.

DNA of the CDR3: TGTGCCAGCAGCTTCCAAGGGGACGGGAGCACAGATACGCAGTATTTT. This translates into CASSFQGDGSTDTQYF. The chain has TRBV7-2 and TRBJ2-3; D is tentatively TRBD1 or TRBD2 (5 bases each). Germline CDR1 reads SGHTA; CDR2 reads FQGNSA. Trimming stripped 3 bases from V and 0 bases from J, with 13 bases between. This CDR3 is 16 amino acids long.